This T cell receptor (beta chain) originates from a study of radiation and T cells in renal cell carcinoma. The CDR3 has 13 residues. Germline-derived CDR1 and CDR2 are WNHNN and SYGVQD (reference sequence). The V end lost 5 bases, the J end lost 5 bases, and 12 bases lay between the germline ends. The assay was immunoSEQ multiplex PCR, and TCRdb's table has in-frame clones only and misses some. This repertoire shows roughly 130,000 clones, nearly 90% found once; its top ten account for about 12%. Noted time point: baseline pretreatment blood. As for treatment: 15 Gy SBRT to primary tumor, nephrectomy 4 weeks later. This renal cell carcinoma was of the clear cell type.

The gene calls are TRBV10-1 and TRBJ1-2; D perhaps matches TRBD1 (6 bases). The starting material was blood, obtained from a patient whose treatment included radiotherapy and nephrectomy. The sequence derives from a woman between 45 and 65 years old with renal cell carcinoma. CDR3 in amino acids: CASSPQGPYGYTF. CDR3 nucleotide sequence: TGCGCCAGCAGTCCCCAGGGGCCGTATGGCTACACCTTC.